One sample yielded the 32 T cell receptor beta chains listed below, sequenced in a study of T cell repertoires in cytomegalovirus infection. TCRdb re-derived calls from the reads in MiXCR, one entry per CDR3 protein. Seen here are about 740,000 distinct CDR3 sequences, about 40% observed once, and the top ten hold around 3%. The sample was PBMCs. The receptors stem from a human donor in good health (CMV status not recorded). Some clones in this sample may be carry-over from other donors' samples.

The chain uses TRBV6-8 and TRBJ1-1; D may be TRBD1 (5 bases). Germline CDR1 is MNHGY and CDR2 is SAAAGT. The length of the CDR3 is 13 residues. With 11 bases removed from V and 3 bases from J, the gap between germline ends came to 16 bases. The CDR3 nucleotides read TGTGCCGGCGCGATGAGGGGCGACACTGAAGCTTTCTTT. The encoded protein is CAGAMRGDTEAFF.

This clonotype was seen at least ten times. V usage is TRBV7-8 and J usage is TRBJ2-1; possible D gene TRBD1, 5 bases. The V gene's germline CDR1 is SGHVS and CDR2 FQNEAQ. This CDR3 has 14 amino acids. With 0 bases removed from V and 6 bases from J, the gap between germline ends came to 9 bases. The CDR3 bases are TGTGCCAGCAGCTTAGCGGGGCGAATCAATGAGCAGTTCTTC. It encodes CASSLAGRINEQFF.

The chain recombines TRBV27 with TRBJ2-1, with D perhaps matching TRBD1 or TRBD2 (6 bases each). CDR1 and CDR2 from the germline V gene are MNHEY and SMNVEV (reference sequence). The CDR3 covers 15 residues. The V and J ends lost 5 bases and 4 bases respectively, with 15 bases between them. CDR3 nucleotide sequence: TGTGCCAGCAGTCCAGGGGCGGGGTATTACAATGAGCAGTTCTTC. Protein: CASSPGAGYYNEQFF.

This clonotype was found once. The chain combines TRBV7-6 with TRBJ2-5; the D gene is possibly TRBD1 (6 bases). V lost 1 base and J 9 bases, leaving 21 bases between the germline ends. The V gene's germline CDR1 is SGHVS and CDR2 FNYEAQ. This CDR3 comprises 16 residues. Here the CDR3 reads CASSLGSPGTSGAQYF. The CDR3 bases are TGTGCCAGCAGCTTAGGATCCCCAGGGACAAGTGGGGCCCAGTACTTC.

This clonotype has more than one count but fewer than ten. This sequence joins TRBV6-5 and TRBJ1-5; perhaps TRBD1 as D (6 bases). The CDR3 contains 15 residues. The germline V gene has CDR1 MNHEY and CDR2 SVGAGI. V lost 10 bases and J lost 2, with 18 bases in between. Here the CDR3 DNA reads TGTGCCACAGGGGTAATGCCTCGTGGCAATCAGCCCCAGCATTTT. It translates to CATGVMPRGNQPQHF.

V is TRBV20-1 and J is TRBJ2-3; TRBD1 aligns across 9 bases. The CDR3 runs to 16 residues. V trimming: 5 bases; J trimming: 3 bases; junction bases outside the gene matches: 12. Germline V lookup: CDR1 DFQATT, CDR2 SNEGSKA (reference sequence). CDR3 nucleotides: TGCAGTGCTCATCTAAACAGGGGGCTCCTAACAGATACGCAGTATTTT. Translating it yields CSAHLNRGLLTDTQYF.

The V call is TRBV7-6, the J call TRBJ1-2, with a possible D match to TRBD1 (6 bases). Trimming removed 3 bases at V and 3 bases at J, with 14 bases between. Per the germline V gene, CDR1 is SGHVS and CDR2 is FNYEAQ. The CDR3 runs 15 residues. CDR3 nucleotide sequence: TGTGCCAGCAGCTTGCAAACAGGGACGGACTATGGCTACACCTTC. Translating gives CASSLQTGTDYGYTF.

Turning to this clonotype: This clone may be a read error of a much larger clone one base away. A read error is likely, as this CDR3 ends without the conserved phenylalanine or tryptophan. The chain employs TRBV7-8 and TRBJ2-2, with 9 bases aligning to TRBD1. The CDR3 consists of 15 residues. Germline assignment: CDR1 SGHVS and CDR2 FQNEAQ. The V segment lost 4 bases and the J segment 6 bases; nucleotides outside the gene matches: 6. The CDR3 DNA reads TGTGCCAGCAGCTGGGACAGGGCTCGTGCCGGGGAGCTGTTTTGT. The encoded protein is CASSWDRARAGELFC.

The chain joins TRBV7-2 to TRBJ2-7; the D gene is possibly TRBD2 (7 bases). CDR1 and CDR2 from the germline V gene are SGHTA and FQGNSA. This CDR3 has 14 amino acids. Deletions cut 2 bases from V and 6 bases from J, with 14 bases between. The CDR3 DNA is TGTGCCAGCAGCTTAATTGGGGGGGGGCGCGAGCAGTACTTC. It yields the protein CASSLIGGGREQYF.

The chain carries TRBV7-3 and TRBJ2-1; 11 bases align to TRBD2. Germline V gene data show CDR1 as SGHTA and CDR2 as FQGTGA. This CDR3 contains 16 residues. The junction had 10 bases not matched to a gene; V was cut back by 5 bases and J by 7 bases. The CDR3 reads CASSNNQLAGENEQFF. In nucleotides, the CDR3 is TGTGCCAGCAGCAACAACCAACTAGCGGGAGAGAATGAGCAGTTCTTC.

The gene calls are TRBV27 and TRBJ1-2, with 7 positions matching TRBD1. This CDR3 comprises 12 residues. The junction had 3 bases not matched to a gene; V was cut back by 6 bases and J by 5 bases. Germline lookup yields CDR1 MNHEY and CDR2 SMNVEV (reference sequence). CDR3 coding DNA: TGTGCCAGCAGGGGACAGTTTTATGGCTACACCTTC. Translation gives CASRGQFYGYTF.

As concerns this clonotype: A much larger clone lies a single base off, so this may be a read error. The chain carries TRBV7-3 and TRBJ2-1, with a possible D match to TRBD2 (6 bases). The CDR3 runs to 15 residues. Germline V gene sequence: CDR1 SGHTA, CDR2 FQGTGA. V lost 1 base, J lost 6 bases, and 13 bases lay in between. In DNA, the CDR3 is TGTGCCAGCAGCTTAAGGGACTCAGCCCCCAATGAGCAGTTCTTC. This gives the protein CASSLRDSAPNEQFF.

In this sample, this clonotype turned up once. The rearrangement uses TRBV27 and TRBJ2-2, with 10 bases lining up with TRBD2. Looked up from germline, CDR1 is MNHEY and CDR2 is SMNVEV (reference sequence). This CDR3 spans 18 amino acids. J was trimmed by 2 bases and V by 4 bases; bases with no gene match: 10. CDR3 in amino acids: CASSSLLSGGPNTGELFF. Written as DNA, the CDR3 is TGTGCCAGCAGTTCCCTCCTTAGCGGGGGGCCTAACACCGGGGAGCTGTTTTTT.

This clonotype was counted between two and nine times. The chain's CDR3 is CAIREVSALKMNTEAFF. The CDR3 DNA is TGTGCCATCCGAGAGGTCTCGGCCCTAAAAATGAACACTGAAGCTTTCTTT. V is TRBV10-3 and J is TRBJ1-1; D is ambiguous. The CDR3 has 17 amino acids. V lost 8 bases to trimming and J lost 0 bases, with 22 bases between them. Germline V CDR1 and CDR2: ENHRY, SYGVKD.

There are a few counts of this clonotype. This chain links TRBV12-3 or TRBV12-4 with TRBJ1-5; TRBD1 agrees at 10 bases. J gave up 6 bases and V 2 bases, and 4 bases lay outside the gene matches. The CDR3 contains 15 residues. Here the CDR3 reads CASSLRQGAGQPQHF. The CDR3 DNA reads TGTGCCAGCAGTTTACGACAGGGGGCTGGTCAGCCCCAGCATTTT.

The chain joins TRBV29-1 to TRBJ2-1, with 9 bases identical to TRBD2. Germline CDR1 SQVTM, CDR2 ANQGSEA. The CDR3 runs to 18 residues. V shed 1 base and J 8 bases; nucleotides not matched to a gene: 18. The CDR3 protein is CSVEAPYGAGGPVDEQFF. CDR3 sequence (DNA): TGCAGCGTTGAAGCTCCCTATGGGGCGGGAGGGCCGGTTGATGAGCAGTTCTTC.

The CDR3 sequence: CASSHSTIVNTEAFF. The CDR3 DNA reads TGTGCCAGCAGCCATTCTACTATAGTGAACACTGAAGCTTTCTTT. The J gene is TRBJ1-1, the V gene TRBV6-5; D not resolved. Germline V gene sequence: CDR1 MNHEY, CDR2 SVGAGI. This CDR3 is built from 15 residues. V lost 6 bases, J lost 0 bases, and 14 bases lay in between.

This clonotype was observed a handful of times. The V gene is TRBV4-1, the J gene TRBJ2-7, with TRBD1 matching over 8 bases. Looked up from germline, CDR1 is MGHRA and CDR2 is YSYEKL. This CDR3 comprises 15 residues. V lost 4 bases, J lost 5 bases, and 10 bases stayed unmatched. In nucleotides, the CDR3 is TGCGCCAGCAGCCGACCCGGACAGGGTATAAACGAGCAGTACTTC. Its protein product is CASSRPGQGINEQYF.

V and J are TRBV19 and TRBJ1-5; weak D call: TRBD1 (6 bases). From germline, CDR1 is LNHDA and CDR2 SQIVND (reference sequence). V gave up 7 bases and J gave up 2 bases, with 15 bases separating them. CDR3 length equals 15 residues. The CDR3 DNA is TGTGCCAGTACCCCAGGGGCATGGGGCAATCAGCCCCAGCATTTT. Protein product: CASTPGAWGNQPQHF.

The chain joins TRBV7-2 to TRBJ2-5; 9 positions agree with TRBD1. V lost 5 bases and J lost 4; bases outside the gene matches: 11. The CDR3 loop spans 16 amino acids. Germline assignment: CDR1 SGHTA and CDR2 FQGNSA. DNA for the CDR3: TGTGCCAGCAGCGGGACAGGGAAAGGGTACCGAGAGACCCAGTACTTC. This codes for CASSGTGKGYRETQYF.

The chain carries TRBV12-3 or TRBV12-4 and TRBJ1-5; no reliable D call. The CDR3 is made up of 16 amino acids. V lost 5 bases and J lost 0, with 14 bases in between. The CDR3 here is CASSPRTDYSNQPQHF. In nucleotides, the CDR3 is TGTGCCAGCAGTCCCCGAACCGATTATAGCAATCAGCCCCAGCATTTT.

The rearrangement uses TRBV2 and TRBJ2-3; 8 bases are a match to TRBD1. The CDR3 has 16 residues. The V gene end was trimmed by 4 bases and the J gene end by 3 bases; junction bases not matched to a gene: 9. Germline CDR1 is SNHLY and CDR2 is FYNNEI. The CDR3 loop is CASSGAGGWRTDTQYF. DNA of the CDR3: TGTGCCAGCAGTGGGGCAGGGGGCTGGAGGACAGATACGCAGTATTTT. Drawing the rest from reference TRBV2 and TRBJ2-3, the complete variable domain is EPEVTQTPSHQVTQMGQEVILRCVPISNHLYFYWYRQILGQKVEFLVSFYNNEISEKSEIFDDQFSVERPDGSNFTLKIRSTKLEDSAMYFCASSGAGGWRTDTQYFGPGTRLTVL.

The chain joins TRBV3-1 to TRBJ1-4; D remains ambiguous. This CDR3 has 13 residues. Germline values: CDR1 LGHDT, CDR2 YNNKEL (reference sequence). V lost 4 bases and J 4 bases, leaving 7 bases between the germline ends. The CDR3 protein is CASSPGLNEKLFF. CDR3 sequence (DNA): TGTGCCAGCAGCCCCGGACTTAATGAAAAACTGTTTTTT.

This clonotype has a handful of counts. V is TRBV28 and J is TRBJ2-6, with D unclear. Germline-derived CDR1 and CDR2 are MDHEN and SYDVKM. Deletions cut 7 bases from V and 0 bases from J, with 10 bases between. The CDR3 is 15 residues long. CDR3 sequence: CASTLGPSGANVLTF. The DNA of the CDR3 is TGTGCCAGCACACTCGGGCCCTCTGGGGCCAACGTCCTGACTTTC. Using reference TRBV28 and TRBJ2-6 for the parts outside the CDR3, the full variable domain is DVKVTQSSRYLVKRTGEKVFLECVQDMDHENMFWYRQDPGLGLRLIYFSYDVKMKEKGDIPEGYSVSREKKERFSLILESASTNQTSMYLCASTLGPSGANVLTFGAGSRLTVL.

The V and J genes are TRBV9 and TRBJ2-1; no definite D call. The V end was cut by 4 bases, the J end by 0 bases, with 14 bases between. Looked up from germline, CDR1 is SGDLS and CDR2 is YYNGEE. This CDR3 region has 16 residues. CDR3 amino acids: CASSNHRSGSYNEQFF. CDR3 coding DNA: TGTGCCAGCAGCAACCACCGGAGTGGCTCCTACAATGAGCAGTTCTTC.

J is TRBJ1-1 and V is TRBV28; D may be TRBD1 (5 bases). CDR1 and CDR2 from the germline V gene are MDHEN and SYDVKM. Trimming pared 5 bases from V and 7 bases from J, leaving 11 bases between. This CDR3 is built from 12 residues. The CDR3 DNA sequence: TGTGCCAGCAGTAAAGGGAGGGGTGAAGCTTTCTTT. This sequence encodes CASSKGRGEAFF.

This clonotype was detected many times. The V and J genes are TRBV7-2 and TRBJ2-7, with D maybe TRBD1 (5 bases). The CDR3 length is 13 residues. V was cut by 5 bases and J by 2 bases, with 10 bases left in between. Germline CDR1 reads SGHTA; CDR2 reads FQGNSA. CDR3 sequence: CASSQGPTYEQYF. CDR3 bases: TGTGCCAGCAGCCAGGGTCCTACCTACGAGCAGTACTTC.

This clonotype appeared many times. This chain links TRBV7-8 with TRBJ1-5, with 7 bases lining up with TRBD1. Germline V gives CDR1 SGHVS, CDR2 FQNEAQ. The CDR3 spans 13 residues. J gave up 6 bases and V 2 bases, and 1 base lay outside the gene matches. CDR3 loop: CASSLNRGQPQHF. The CDR3 DNA follows: TGTGCCAGCAGCTTAAACAGGGGTCAGCCCCAGCATTTT.

The rearrangement uses TRBV20-1 and TRBJ2-5, with 8 positions matching TRBD2. Germline trimming cut 2 bases from V and 5 bases from J; bases unmatched to any gene: 7. The germline CDR1 and CDR2 sequences are DFQATT and SNEGSKA (reference sequence). The CDR3 is 14 amino acids. The CDR3 loop is CSARKRGSRETQYF. The CDR3 DNA follows: TGCAGTGCTAGAAAGCGGGGGAGTCGGGAGACCCAGTACTTC.

This clonotype was detected a few times. The V and J genes are TRBV4-2 and TRBJ1-5; D possibly corresponds to TRBD1 (5 bases). There are 16 residues in the CDR3. The V end was cut by 0 bases, the J end by 2 bases, with 11 bases between. CDR1 and CDR2 from the germline V gene are LGHNA and YNFKEQ. This CDR3 reads CASSQEQGAGNQPQHF. In DNA form, the CDR3 reads TGTGCCAGCAGCCAAGAGCAAGGGGCTGGCAATCAGCCCCAGCATTTT.

V is TRBV3-1 and J is TRBJ1-2; 7 bases fit TRBD1. Trimming took 4 bases from V and 6 from J; bases not matched to a gene: 11. Germline assignment: CDR1 LGHDT and CDR2 YNNKEL (reference sequence). The CDR3 spans 15 residues. The CDR3 sequence is CASSPGAQGLHGYTF. For the CDR3, the DNA is TGTGCCAGCAGCCCAGGGGCACAGGGGTTGCATGGCTACACCTTC.

The V and J genes are TRBV12-3 or TRBV12-4 and TRBJ1-5; tentatively, D is TRBD1 (5 bases). This CDR3 comprises 17 residues. V lost 6 bases and J lost 0, with 18 bases in between. The DNA for the CDR3 is TGTGCCAGCAGAACCGGGGGGGGGGTAAATAGCAATCAGCCCCAGCATTTT. It yields the protein CASRTGGGVNSNQPQHF.